This T cell receptor (beta chain) derives from a study of blood T cell repertoires in COVID-19. At the level of the study: In each case, the material was cDNA or gDNA derived from T cells, B-cell-depleted T cells, or PBMCs.

In the original processing: Amplifying reference gene primers gave estimates of nucleated cell counts. Assay used: immunoSEQ multiplex PCR; TCRdb lists only in-frame clones, some missing. The V and J calls and clone size come from that table; D and trimming were worked out from the DNA. Among under 300,000 clones listed, approximately 90% were seen once. The sequenced sample was peripheral blood. The receptor was isolated from a woman aged 40 to 49 who had recovered from COVID-19.

In nucleotides, the CDR3 is TGTGCCTGGAGTGGCGGGAGGGACAATGAGCAGTTCTTC. Its protein is CAWSGGRDNEQFF. This sequence joins TRBV30 and TRBJ2-1; TRBD2 matches at 9 bases. The germline gives CDR1 GTSNPN, CDR2 SVGIG (reference sequence). The V segment lost 1 base and the J segment 5 bases; nucleotides outside the gene matches: 0. The CDR3 consists of 13 residues.